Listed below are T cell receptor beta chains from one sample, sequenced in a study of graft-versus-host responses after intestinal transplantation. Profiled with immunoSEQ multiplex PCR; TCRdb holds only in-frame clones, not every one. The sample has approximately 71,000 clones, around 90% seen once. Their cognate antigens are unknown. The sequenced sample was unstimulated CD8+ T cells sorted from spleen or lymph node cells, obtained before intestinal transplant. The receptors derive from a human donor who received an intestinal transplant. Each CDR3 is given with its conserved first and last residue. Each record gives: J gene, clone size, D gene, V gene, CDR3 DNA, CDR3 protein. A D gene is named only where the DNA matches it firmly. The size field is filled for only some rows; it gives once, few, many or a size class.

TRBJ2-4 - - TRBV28 TGTGCCAGCAGTGTGCAGGAGATGCGGGACATTCAGTACTTC CASSVQEMRDIQYF
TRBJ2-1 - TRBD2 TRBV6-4 TGTGCCAGCAGCGGGACTGGCGGGAGTGATGAGCAGTTCTTC CASSGTGGSDEQFF
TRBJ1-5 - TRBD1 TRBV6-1 TGTGCCAGCAGTGCGACAGGGTGGGTTCAGCCCCAGCATTTT CASSATGWVQPQHF
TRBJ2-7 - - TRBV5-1 TGCGCCAGCAGCCCGGACCAGGGAACCTACGAGCAGTACTTC CASSPDQGTYEQYF
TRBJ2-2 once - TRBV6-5 TGTGCCAGCAGTTACACAACAGCGAACACCGGGGAGCTGTTTTTT CASSYTTANTGELFF
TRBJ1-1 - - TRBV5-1 TGCGCCAGCAGCTTGATACAGGGCACTGAAGCTTTCTTT CASSLIQGTEAFF
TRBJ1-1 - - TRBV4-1 TGCGCCAGCAGCCAAGAGTTGGCGGTCACTGAAGCTTTCTTT CASSQELAVTEAFF
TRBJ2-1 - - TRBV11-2 TGTGCCAGCAGCCAAGTAACACAGGGTCCCTACAATGAGCAGTTCTTC CASSQVTQGPYNEQFF
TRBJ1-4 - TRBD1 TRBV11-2 TGTGCCAGCAGCTTAGGGAGACAGGGAAATGAAAAACTGTTTTTT CASSLGRQGNEKLFF
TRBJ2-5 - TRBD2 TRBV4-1 TGCGCCAGCAGCCCCAGTTTAGCGGGGCCAGAGACCCAGTACTTC CASSPSLAGPETQYF
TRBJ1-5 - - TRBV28 TGTGCCAGCAGTTTATTGGGACTGGATCAGCCCCAGCATTTT CASSLLGLDQPQHF
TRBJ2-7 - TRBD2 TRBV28 TGTGCCAGCAGCCCCGAGCGGGAGGGCCTCAGGGACGAGCAGTACTTC CASSPEREGLRDEQYF
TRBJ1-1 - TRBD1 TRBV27 TGTGCCAGCAGTTTAACGGGACAGGGACATTCTGAAGCTTTCTTT CASSLTGQGHSEAFF
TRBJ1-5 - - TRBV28 TGTGCCAGCAGTTCAACAGGGCTTCAGCCCCAGCATTTT CASSSTGLQPQHF
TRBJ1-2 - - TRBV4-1 TGCGCCAGCAGCCAGGCTCTAGCCGTTGGCTACACCTTC CASSQALAVGYTF
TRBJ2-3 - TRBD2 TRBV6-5 TGTGCCAGCAGTTACTCCGGACTAGCGGGAGAGGATACGCAGTATTTT CASSYSGLAGEDTQYF
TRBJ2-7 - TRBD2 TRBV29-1 TGCAGCGTTGGCCGGGGGGGAACCTACGAGCAGTACTTC CSVGRGGTYEQYF
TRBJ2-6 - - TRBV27 TGTGCCAGCAGTCCTTACTCTGGGGCCAACGTCCTGACTTTC CASSPYSGANVLTF
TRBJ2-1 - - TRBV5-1 TGCGCCAGCAGCTTCTACAGGGATCCCTACAATGAGCAGTTCTTC CASSFYRDPYNEQFF
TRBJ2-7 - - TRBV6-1 TGTGCCAGCAGGACAGAGACCTACGAGCAGTACTTC CASRTETYEQYF
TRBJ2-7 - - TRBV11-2 TGTGCCAGCAGCTTAGAATTTTACTACGAGCAGTACTTC CASSLEFYYEQYF
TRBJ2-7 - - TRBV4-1 TGCGCCAGCAGCCAGGGGCTTTGGGGGCCGGTTGGGGAGCAGTACTTC CASSQGLWGPVGEQYF